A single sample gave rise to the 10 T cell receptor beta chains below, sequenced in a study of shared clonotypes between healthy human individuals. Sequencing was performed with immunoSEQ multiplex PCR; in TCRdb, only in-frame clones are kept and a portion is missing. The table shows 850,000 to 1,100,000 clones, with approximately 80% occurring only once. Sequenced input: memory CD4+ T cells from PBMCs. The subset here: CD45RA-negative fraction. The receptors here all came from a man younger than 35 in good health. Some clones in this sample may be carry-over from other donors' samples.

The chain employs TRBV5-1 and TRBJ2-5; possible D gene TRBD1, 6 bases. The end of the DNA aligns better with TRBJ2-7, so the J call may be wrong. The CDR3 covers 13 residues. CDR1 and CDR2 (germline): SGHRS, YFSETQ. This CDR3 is CASSFQGSYEQYF. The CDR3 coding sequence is TGCGCCAGCAGCTTTCAGGGGTCCTACGAGCAGTACTTC.

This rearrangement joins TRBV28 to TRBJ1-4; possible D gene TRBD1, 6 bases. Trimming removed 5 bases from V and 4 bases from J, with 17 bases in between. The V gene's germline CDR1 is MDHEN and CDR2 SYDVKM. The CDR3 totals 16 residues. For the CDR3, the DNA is TGTGCCAGCAGTCCCTCGGGGGGCGCCCATAATGAAAAACTGTTTTTT. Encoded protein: CASSPSGGAHNEKLFF.

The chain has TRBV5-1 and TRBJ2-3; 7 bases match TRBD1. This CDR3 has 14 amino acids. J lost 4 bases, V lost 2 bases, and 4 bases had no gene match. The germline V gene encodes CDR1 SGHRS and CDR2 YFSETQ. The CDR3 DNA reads TGCGCCAGCAGCTTTCTTACAGGGGCAGATACGCAGTATTTT. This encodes CASSFLTGADTQYF.

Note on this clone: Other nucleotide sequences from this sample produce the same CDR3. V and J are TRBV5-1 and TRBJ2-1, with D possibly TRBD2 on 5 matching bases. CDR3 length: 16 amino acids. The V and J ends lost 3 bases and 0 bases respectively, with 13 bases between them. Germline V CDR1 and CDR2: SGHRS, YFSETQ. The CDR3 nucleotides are TGCGCCAGCAGCTGGAGAGCGGATAGCTCCTACAATGAGCAGTTCTTC. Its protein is CASSWRADSSYNEQFF.

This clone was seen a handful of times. Here the CDR3 reads CASSPQRGGDTQYF. The CDR3 DNA follows: TGTGCCAGCAGCCCCCAACGGGGGGGGGATACGCAGTATTTT. The V gene is TRBV2, the J gene TRBJ2-3; 8 bases are shared with TRBD2. CDR1 is SNHLY and CDR2 is FYNNEI in the germline V gene. This CDR3 is built from 14 residues. V lost 6 bases, J lost 6 bases, and 8 bases stayed unmatched.

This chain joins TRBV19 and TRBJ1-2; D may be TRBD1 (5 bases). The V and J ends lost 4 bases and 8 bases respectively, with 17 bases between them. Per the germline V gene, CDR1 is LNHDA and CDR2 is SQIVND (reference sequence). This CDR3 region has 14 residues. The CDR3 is CASSTSTDPRGYTF. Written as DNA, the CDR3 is TGTGCCAGTAGTACCTCGACAGATCCTCGGGGCTACACCTTC.

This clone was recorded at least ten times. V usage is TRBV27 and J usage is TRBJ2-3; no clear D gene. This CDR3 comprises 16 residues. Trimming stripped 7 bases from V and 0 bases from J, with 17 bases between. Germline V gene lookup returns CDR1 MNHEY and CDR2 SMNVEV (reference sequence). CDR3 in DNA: TGTGCCAGCAAAGAGGCCAGAACATCTAGCACAGATACGCAGTATTTT. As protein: CASKEARTSSTDTQYF.

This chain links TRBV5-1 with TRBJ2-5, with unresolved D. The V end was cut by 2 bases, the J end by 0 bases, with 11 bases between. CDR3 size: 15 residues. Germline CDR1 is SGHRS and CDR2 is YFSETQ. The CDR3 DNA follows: TGCGCCAGCAGCTTAGTAGGGCTCTACCAAGAGACCCAGTACTTC. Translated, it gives CASSLVGLYQETQYF.

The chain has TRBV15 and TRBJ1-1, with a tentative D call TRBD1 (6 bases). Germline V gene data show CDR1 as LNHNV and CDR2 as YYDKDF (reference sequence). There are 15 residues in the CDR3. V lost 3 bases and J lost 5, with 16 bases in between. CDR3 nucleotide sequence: TGTGCCACCAGCAGTCAACAGGGAGTTGGGACTGAAGCTTTCTTT. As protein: CATSSQQGVGTEAFF.

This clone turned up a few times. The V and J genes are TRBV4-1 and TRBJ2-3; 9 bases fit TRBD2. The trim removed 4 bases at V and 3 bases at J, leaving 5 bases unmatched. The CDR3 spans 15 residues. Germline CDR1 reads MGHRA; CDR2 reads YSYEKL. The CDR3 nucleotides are TGCGCCAGCAGCCTCAGCGGGGGGCTTACAGATACGCAGTATTTT. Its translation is CASSLSGGLTDTQYF.